The 4 T cell receptor beta chains reported below all come from one sample, sequenced in a study of blood T cell repertoires in COVID-19. Data came from immunoSEQ multiplex PCR; TCRdb stores just in-frame clones and leaves some out. Of about 480,000 clones detected, around 90% appear once; the ten largest clones hold about 8.2%. The sample comprised peripheral blood. All receptors derive from a woman aged 45-60 years with COVID-19, enrolled during active disease.

This clone has just one count. This chain joins TRBV6-5 and TRBJ1-2; maybe TRBD1 (6 bases). V shed 8 bases and J shed 4 bases, with 11 bases lying between them. Germline V gene data show CDR1 as MNHEY and CDR2 as SVGAGI. The CDR3 runs to 12 residues. The CDR3 coding sequence is TGTGCCAGCTGGAACAGGGTCTATGGCTACACCTTC. Residues: CASWNRVYGYTF.

This chain links TRBV6-1 with TRBJ2-1; D remains ambiguous. The CDR3 contains 16 residues. Germline CDR1 MNHNS, CDR2 SASEGT. The V end lost 1 base, the J end lost 0 bases, and 10 bases lay between the germline ends. The CDR3 bases are TGTGCCAGCAGTGAAGTGGGCCGCCGCTCCTACAATGAGCAGTTCTTC. This sequence encodes CASSEVGRRSYNEQFF.

V is TRBV7-8 and J is TRBJ2-3, with D possibly being TRBD1 (5 bases). V shed 0 bases and J shed 12 bases, with 13 bases lying between them. Per the germline V gene, CDR1 is SGHVS and CDR2 is FQNEAQ. This CDR3 contains 13 residues. This CDR3 reads CASSLAQGAVQYF. CDR3 coding DNA: TGTGCCAGCAGCTTAGCCCAAGGGGCCGTTCAGTATTTT. Based on the CDR3 plus reference TRBV7-8 and TRBJ2-3, the full variable domain is GAGVSQSPRYKVAKRGQDVALRCDPISGHVSLFWYQQALGQGPEFLTYFQNEAQLDKSGLPSDRFFAERPEGSVSTLKIQRTQQEDSAVYLCASSLAQGAVQYFGPGTRLTVL.

In DNA form, the CDR3 reads TGTGCCAGCAGCCAAGTGGCAGCTAACTATGGCTACACCTTC. This encodes CASSQVAANYGYTF. V usage is TRBV4-2 and J usage is TRBJ1-2; D ambiguous. V was pared by 1 base and J by 0 bases, with 6 bases between. The CDR3 contains 14 residues. Germline V gene lookup returns CDR1 LGHNA and CDR2 YNFKEQ.